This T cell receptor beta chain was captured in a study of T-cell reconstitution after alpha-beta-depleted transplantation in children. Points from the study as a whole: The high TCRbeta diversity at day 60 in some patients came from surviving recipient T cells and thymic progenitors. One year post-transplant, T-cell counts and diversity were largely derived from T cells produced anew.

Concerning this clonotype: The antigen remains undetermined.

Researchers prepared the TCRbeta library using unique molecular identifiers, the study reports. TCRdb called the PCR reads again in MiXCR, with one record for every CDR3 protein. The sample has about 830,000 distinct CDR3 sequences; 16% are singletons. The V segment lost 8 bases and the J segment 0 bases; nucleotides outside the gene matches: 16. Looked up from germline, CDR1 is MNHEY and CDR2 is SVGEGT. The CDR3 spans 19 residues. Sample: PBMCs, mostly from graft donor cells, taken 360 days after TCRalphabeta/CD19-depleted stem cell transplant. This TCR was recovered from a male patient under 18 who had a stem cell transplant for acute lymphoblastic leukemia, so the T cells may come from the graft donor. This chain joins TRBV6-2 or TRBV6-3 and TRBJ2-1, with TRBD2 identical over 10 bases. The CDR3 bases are TGTGCCAGCGGTTCGACTAGCGGGCCCATTATCAGCTCCTACAATGAGCAGTTCTTC. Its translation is CASGSTSGPIISSYNEQFF.